The present entry profiles one TCR beta chain with its context. Peripheral blood samples of approximately 10 milliliters were drawn from each donor. Extraction of total RNA produced a minimum of 6 micrograms from each sample. It was with a sample-barcoded 5' primer and a J-beta primer mix that a second PCR of roughly 6 to 12 cycles was run. Each cDNA molecule was tagged by a template-switch adaptor with 12 random nucleotides. TCRdb fed the 5' RACE reads into MiXCR, producing one record per CDR3 protein. The sample contains 600,000 to 800,000 distinct CDR3 sequences, approximately 52% of which appear only once. This record belongs to a study of blood T cells in healthy people across ages. Study-wide background: Capturing about one barcoded beta molecule per two T cells was achieved by template switching.

Germline CDR1 and CDR2: SEHNR and FQNEAQ (reference sequence). The CDR3 has 15 residues. J was trimmed by 8 bases and V by 1 base; bases with no gene match: 6. This TCR was recovered from a woman of 80 years or more in good health. The sequenced sample was blood. The rearrangement uses TRBV7-9 and TRBJ2-1; 9 positions match TRBD2. CDR3 in DNA: TGTGCCAGCAGCTTAGTGGGTCAGCGGGGGGATGAGCAGTTCTTC. This sequence encodes CASSLVGQRGDEQFF.